The entry below describes one T cell receptor (beta chain). Its antigen is as yet unknown. This specimen belongs to a study of cytomegalovirus exposure and HLA in healthy donors. Findings of the study overall: In a later analysis, HLA-associated beta chains showed higher expansion and lower generation probabilities than comparable chains. The productive fraction for most TCR beta V segments was about 87% or about 30% in an earlier analysis.

Vbeta (60) and Jbeta (13) primers were used in the PCR. TCRdb's table, derived via immunoSEQ multiplex PCR, lists solely in-frame clones and lacks some. The sample has 130,000 or so clones; 75% to 90% are singletons. Healthy bone marrow donors made up the donors. The receptor comes from a man in his forties in good health and CMV-seronegative. Sequencing was done on a sample of PBMCs.

The CDR3: CASSLVASGRMLYNEQFF. In DNA form, the CDR3 reads TGTGCCAGCAGCTTGGTCGCTAGCGGGAGGATGTTATACAATGAGCAGTTCTTC. The chain is built from TRBV5-4 and TRBJ2-1; 11 bases fit TRBD2. V was pared by 0 bases and J by 4 bases, with 9 bases of the junction left unmatched. CDR1 and CDR2 (germline): SGHNT, YYREEE (reference sequence). The CDR3 is 18 amino acids. The complete variable domain, with remaining parts taken from reference TRBV5-4 and TRBJ2-1, reads ETGVTQSPTHLIKTRGQQVTLRCSSQSGHNTVSWYQQALGQGPQFIFQYYREEENGRGNFPPRFSGLQFPNYSSELNVNALELDDSALYLCASSLVASGRMLYNEQFFGPGTRLTVL.